The 17 T cell receptor beta chains presented below share a single source sample, sequenced in a study of T cell responses to AZD1222 COVID-19 vaccine (dated by TCRdb to the early 2020s). Library construction relied on the immunoSEQ multiplex PCR assay. TCRdb obtained this table from immuneACCESS and retained in-frame rearrangements with V and J assigned. These tables miss some clones; where compared with another copy, unresolved V genes account for less than half of the shortfall, and the remainder is unexplained. The sample yields about 110,000 clones; more than 70% were counted once. Together, the top ten hold under 4% of the sample. According to the study, the label for this sample's time point signals: baseline before first vaccination. The source material was peripheral blood, sampled on day 0 of AZD1222 vaccination. These receptors were collected from an adult in good health.

This chain links TRBV5-1 with TRBJ1-6, with no clear D. The germline V gene encodes CDR1 SGHRS and CDR2 YFSETQ. Trimming stripped 0 bases from V and 14 bases from J, with 15 bases between. There are 14 residues in the CDR3. DNA for the CDR3: TGCGCCAGCAGCTTGGAAGTGGGAACCGCCACCCTCCACTTT. Its translation: CASSLEVGTATLHF.

This chain links TRBV4-1 with TRBJ1-5, with D unclear. CDR3 length equals 17 residues. V was pared by 0 bases and J by 0 bases, with 12 bases between. CDR1 is MGHRA, CDR2 YSYEKL, per germline. This CDR3 reads CASSQESLSYSNQPQHF. In DNA, the CDR3 is TGCGCCAGCAGCCAAGAGTCGCTGTCGTATAGCAATCAGCCCCAGCATTTT.

This clone was recorded once. V and J are TRBV28 and TRBJ2-2; no reliable D call. Trimming pared 8 bases from V and 4 bases from J, leaving 14 bases between. This CDR3 has 14 residues. CDR1 is MDHEN, CDR2 SYDVKM, per germline. CDR3 in DNA: TGTGCCAGCCGAAGTACTCCCGGCACCGGGGAGCTGTTTTTT. Protein: CASRSTPGTGELFF.

V gene TRBV5-6 combines with J gene TRBJ2-3, with 7 bases fitting TRBD1. Germline CDR1 is SGHDT and CDR2 is YYEEEE. V lost 3 bases and J lost 3; bases outside the gene matches: 10. The CDR3 contains 16 residues. The CDR3 spells CASSWNRGARTDTQYF. CDR3 nucleotide sequence: TGTGCCAGCAGCTGGAACAGGGGCGCGAGGACAGATACGCAGTATTTT.

V usage is TRBV2 and J usage is TRBJ1-5, with D hard to call. Germline lookup yields CDR1 SNHLY and CDR2 FYNNEI. V was pared by 4 bases and J by 0 bases, with 10 bases between. CDR3 length equals 15 residues. CDR3 coding DNA: TGTGCCAGCAGTGTTGAGGGAGATAGCAATCAGCCCCAGCATTTT. It specifies CASSVEGDSNQPQHF.

V usage is TRBV5-5 and J usage is TRBJ2-2; 10 bases are shared with TRBD1. Germline CDR1 and CDR2: SGHKS and YYEKEE (reference sequence). Trimming cost V 5 bases and J 5 bases; bases outside gene matches: 3. This CDR3 is 14 amino acids long. CDR3 DNA sequence: TGTGCCAGCAGGCCGGGACAGGGGACCGGGGAGCTGTTTTTT. Residues: CASRPGQGTGELFF.

V gene TRBV30 combines with J gene TRBJ2-2; D perhaps matches TRBD1 (5 bases). The CDR3 is made up of 14 amino acids. Germline V gene data show CDR1 as GTSNPN and CDR2 as SVGIG (reference sequence). Trimming cost V 4 bases and J 3 bases, with 12 bases left between them. This CDR3 is CAWKVQVDTGELFF. The CDR3, as DNA: TGTGCCTGGAAGGTACAGGTTGACACCGGGGAGCTGTTTTTT.

The V gene is TRBV28, the J gene TRBJ1-5; 7 bases map to TRBD1. CDR1 is MDHEN, CDR2 SYDVKM, per germline. Germline trimming cut 3 bases from V and 6 bases from J; bases unmatched to any gene: 17. The CDR3 covers 18 residues. CDR3 amino acids: CASSLWFEGGGAGQPQHF. The CDR3 DNA reads TGTGCCAGCAGTTTGTGGTTTGAGGGAGGGGGCGCCGGTCAGCCCCAGCATTTT.

The rearrangement uses TRBV7-9 and TRBJ1-3; D remains unclear. V lost 10 bases and J 3 bases, leaving 13 bases between the germline ends. This CDR3 comprises 13 residues. The V gene's germline CDR1 is SEHNR and CDR2 FQNEAQ (reference sequence). The chain's CDR3 is CATLDRIGNTIYF. The CDR3 coding sequence is TGTGCCACCCTAGATCGGATTGGAAACACCATATATTTT.

The chain uses TRBV5-4 and TRBJ1-2; 9 nucleotides agree with TRBD1. Per germline, CDR1 SGHNT and CDR2 YYREEE (reference sequence). The CDR3 runs to 13 residues. The ends lost 4 bases at V and 8 bases at J; junction bases unmatched: 6. The CDR3 nucleotides read TGTGCCAGCAGCCCACAGGGGGCGCGGGGCTACACCTTC. It specifies CASSPQGARGYTF.

The rearrangement links TRBV3-1 (or the pseudogene TRBV3-2) to TRBJ1-5; D possibly corresponds to TRBD1 (5 bases). The V end was cut by 4 bases, the J end by 7 bases, with 14 bases between. CDR3 length equals 14 residues. The germline gives CDR1 LGHDT, CDR2 YNNKEL (reference sequence). For the CDR3, the DNA is TGTGCCAGCAGCCGGGGGGAAAGACGACAGCCCCAGCATTTT. It specifies CASSRGERRQPQHF.

In this sample, this clone turned up once. The rearrangement joins TRBV10-3 to TRBJ2-3; 8 nucleotides agree with TRBD2. Germline lookup yields CDR1 ENHRY and CDR2 SYGVKD. Trimming removed 0 bases from V and 11 bases from J; junction bases left unmatched: 7. The CDR3 totals 14 residues. CDR3 amino acids: CAISESGGLVVQYF. Written as DNA, the CDR3 is TGTGCCATCAGTGAGTCTGGGGGACTAGTTGTGCAGTATTTT.

As DNA, the CDR3 is TGTGCCATCAGGAAACAGGGATCTCCCGAGCAGTACTTC. Amino acid sequence: CAIRKQGSPEQYF. The chain carries TRBV10-3 and TRBJ2-7; maybe TRBD1 (6 bases). The CDR3 sequence is 13 residues long. Germline lookup yields CDR1 ENHRY and CDR2 SYGVKD. Trimming left V 6 bases short and J 6 bases short, with 15 bases between.

The CDR3 reads CASSVHQGNTEAFF. CDR3 nucleotides: TGTGCCAGCAGCGTCCATCAGGGGAACACTGAAGCTTTCTTT. V usage is TRBV9 and J usage is TRBJ1-1; perhaps TRBD1 as D (5 bases). Germline V gives CDR1 SGDLS, CDR2 YYNGEE. V lost 2 bases and J 1 base, leaving 9 bases between the germline ends. The CDR3 spans 14 residues.

V gene TRBV20-1 combines with J gene TRBJ2-3, with 11 bases that match TRBD2. Germline V gene lookup returns CDR1 DFQATT and CDR2 SNEGSKA (reference sequence). With 3 bases clipped from V and 2 bases from J, the junction kept 10 bases outside the gene matches. The CDR3 sequence is 17 residues long. CDR3 amino acids: CSASGLGTSGSTDTQYF. In DNA, the CDR3 is TGCAGTGCTAGTGGTTTAGGGACTAGCGGCTCCACAGATACGCAGTATTTT.

The genes are TRBV21-1 and TRBJ1-5. TRBV21-1 is classified as a pseudogene. The CDR3 loop spans 18 amino acids. CDR3 in amino acids: CASSKGGGLGYSNQPQHF. For the CDR3, the DNA is TGTGCCAGCAGCAAAGGCGGAGGGTTGGGATATAGCAATCAGCCCCAGCATTTT.

The genes are TRBV15 and TRBJ1-5, with a weak D call TRBD1 (6 bases). Germline CDR1 and CDR2: LNHNV and YYDKDF (reference sequence). V shed 5 bases and J shed 1 base, with 9 bases lying between them. The CDR3 has 14 amino acids. CDR3 coding DNA: TGTGCCACCAGCTGGACAGCCAGCAATCAGCCCCAGCATTTT. It yields the protein CATSWTASNQPQHF.